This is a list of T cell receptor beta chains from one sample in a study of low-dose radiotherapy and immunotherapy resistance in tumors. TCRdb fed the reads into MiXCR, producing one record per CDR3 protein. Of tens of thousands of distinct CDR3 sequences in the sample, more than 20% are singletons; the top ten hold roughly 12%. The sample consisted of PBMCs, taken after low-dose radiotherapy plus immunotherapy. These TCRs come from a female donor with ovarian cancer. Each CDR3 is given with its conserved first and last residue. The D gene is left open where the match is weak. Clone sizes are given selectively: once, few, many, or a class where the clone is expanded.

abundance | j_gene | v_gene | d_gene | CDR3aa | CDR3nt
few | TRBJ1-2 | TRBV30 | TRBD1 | CAWSVTGASYTF | TGTGCCTGGAGTGTAACAGGGGCAAGCTACACCTTC
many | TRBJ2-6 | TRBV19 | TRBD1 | CASSVLTGAGANVLTF | TGTGCCAGTAGTGTATTGACAGGGGCTGGGGCCAACGTCCTGACTTTC
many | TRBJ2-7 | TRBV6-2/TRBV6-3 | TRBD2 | CASRQAGDLYEQYF | TGTGCCAGCAGACAAGCGGGAGACCTCTACGAGCAGTACTTC
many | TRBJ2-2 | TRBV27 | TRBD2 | CATAGGPLSGELFF | TGTGCCACCGCGGGGGGGCCATTATCCGGGGAGCTGTTTTTT
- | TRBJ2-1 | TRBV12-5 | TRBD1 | CASSPGGYEQFF | TGTGCTAGTTCCCCAGGGGGCTATGAGCAGTTCTTC
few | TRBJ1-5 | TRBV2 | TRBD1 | CASSREGQGNQPQHF | TGTGCCAGCTCCCGGGAAGGACAGGGCAATCAGCCCCAGCATTTT
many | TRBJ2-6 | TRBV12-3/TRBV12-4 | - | CASSLGSLLSGANVLTF | TGTGCCAGCAGTTTGGGCAGCCTACTCTCTGGGGCCAACGTCCTGACTTTC
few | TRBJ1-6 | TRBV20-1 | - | CSARGIRSYNSPLHF | TGCAGTGCTAGGGGGATTAGGTCCTATAATTCACCCCTCCACTTT
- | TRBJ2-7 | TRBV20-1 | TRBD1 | CSARDPGQGTHEQYF | TGCAGTGCTAGAGATCCGGGACAGGGTACGCACGAGCAGTACTTC
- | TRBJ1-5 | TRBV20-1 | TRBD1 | CSAQPGQGDQPQHF | TGCAGTGCTCAACCGGGACAGGGTGATCAGCCCCAGCATTTT
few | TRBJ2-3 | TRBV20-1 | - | CSARDLFDGSRGQLRTDTQYF | TGCAGTGCTAGAGATTTATTCGATGGCTCCAGAGGACAGCTACGCACAGATACGCAGTATTTT
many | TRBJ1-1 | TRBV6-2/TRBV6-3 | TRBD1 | CASRNRGGTEAFF | TGTGCCAGCAGGAACAGGGGCGGCACTGAAGCTTTCTTT
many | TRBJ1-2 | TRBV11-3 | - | CASSLDPAVRYGYTF | TGTGCCAGCAGCTTAGATCCGGCAGTCCGCTATGGCTACACCTTC
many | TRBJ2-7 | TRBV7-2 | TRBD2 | CASSPGRGSYEQYF | TGTGCCAGCAGCCCCGGGAGGGGATCCTACGAGCAGTACTTC
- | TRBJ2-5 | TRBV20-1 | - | CSASSTVRETQYF | TGCAGTGCTAGTTCGACGGTGAGGGAGACCCAGTACTTC
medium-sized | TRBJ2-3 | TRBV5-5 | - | CASTLQGWGTDTQYF | TGTGCCAGCACCTTGCAGGGTTGGGGCACAGATACGCAGTATTTT
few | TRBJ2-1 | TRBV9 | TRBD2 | CASSVLAGGGHFYNEQFF | TGTGCCAGCAGCGTACTGGCGGGAGGGGGCCACTTCTACAATGAGCAGTTCTTC
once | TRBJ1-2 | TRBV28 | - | CATEGPYGYTF | TGTGCCACCGAAGGGCCCTATGGCTACACCTTC
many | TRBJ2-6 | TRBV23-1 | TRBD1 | CASSPGTGAPSGANVLTF | TGCGCCAGCAGTCCAGGGACAGGGGCTCCCTCCGGGGCCAACGTCCTGACTTTC
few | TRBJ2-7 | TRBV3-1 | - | CASSRTDEQYF | TGTGCCAGCAGTCGTACAGACGAGCAGTACTTC
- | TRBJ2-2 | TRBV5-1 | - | CASSLGAWNTGELFF | TGCGCCAGCAGCTTGGGAGCGTGGAACACCGGGGAGCTGTTTTTT
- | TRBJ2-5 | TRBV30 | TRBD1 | CAWSPKGAEETQYF | TGTGCCTGGAGTCCGAAGGGGGCGGAAGAGACCCAGTACTTC
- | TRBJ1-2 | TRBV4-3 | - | CASSPLKGPGVF | TGCGCCAGCAGCCCCCTTAAAGGTCCCGGGGTCTTC
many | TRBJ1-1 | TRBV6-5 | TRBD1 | CASRPTGGNTEAFF | TGTGCCAGCAGGCCGACAGGGGGGAACACTGAAGCTTTCTTT
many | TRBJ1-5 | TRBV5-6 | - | CASSLLEGDSNQPQHF | TGTGCCAGCAGCTTGCTGGAGGGGGATAGCAATCAGCCCCAGCATTTT
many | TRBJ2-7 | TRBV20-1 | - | CSARGVGRGIYEQYF | TGCAGTGCTAGAGGTGTGGGGCGGGGAATCTACGAGCAGTACTTC